This passage covers 5 T cell receptor beta chains from one sample sequenced in a study of shared clonotypes between healthy human individuals. Produced via immunoSEQ multiplex PCR; TCRdb's table is partial and in-frame only. Of roughly 1,600,000 clones listed, 98% were seen once; the top ten hold approximately 0.4%. Material: naive CD4+ T cells sorted from blood. Subset of the sample: CD45RA+ positively selected. The receptor set was obtained from a young man in good health.

The chain has TRBV23-1 and TRBJ2-7; 10 bases map to TRBD1. TRBV23-1 is an ORF, with its function uncertain. The junction had 3 bases not matched to a gene; V was cut back by 4 bases and J by 12 bases. CDR3 length: 11 residues. The CDR3 spells CASSRQGAPYF. Here the CDR3 DNA reads TGCGCCAGCAGTCGACAGGGGGCTCCGTACTTC.

The chain has TRBV6-6 and TRBJ2-7; tentative D call: TRBD2 (5 bases). Germline-derived CDR1 and CDR2 are MNHNY and SVGAGI (reference sequence). Trimming removed 3 bases from V and 3 bases from J, with 6 bases in between. There are 12 residues in the CDR3. The CDR3 coding sequence is TGTGCCAGCAGTTATGAGGGCTACGAGCAGTACTTC. Its protein is CASSYEGYEQYF.

This chain links TRBV5-1 with TRBJ1-5, with a possible D match to TRBD1 (5 bases). V was clipped by 4 bases and J by 7 bases, with 15 bases between them. Germline V gives CDR1 SGHRS, CDR2 YFSETQ. The CDR3 contains 14 residues. This CDR3 reads CASSRDVGAQPQHF. The DNA of the CDR3 is TGCGCCAGCAGCCGGGACGTAGGGGCGCAGCCCCAGCATTTT.

The rearrangement joins TRBV6-5 to TRBJ2-7, with D possibly TRBD1 on 7 matching bases. The CDR3 covers 14 residues. With 5 bases removed from V and 7 bases from J, the gap between germline ends came to 18 bases. CDR1 is MNHEY and CDR2 is SVGAGI in the germline V gene. This CDR3 reads CASSPQIQGREQYF. The CDR3 DNA reads TGTGCCAGCAGTCCTCAAATACAGGGGAGGGAGCAGTACTTC.

The chain carries TRBV18 and TRBJ2-1; weak D call: TRBD2 (6 bases). Trimming left V 4 bases short and J 6 bases short, with 19 bases between. The CDR3 consists of 16 residues. Germline CDR1 reads KGHSH; CDR2 reads LQKENI. The CDR3 sequence: CASSLGSAIVTNEQFF. The CDR3 region has the DNA TGTGCCAGCTCACTCGGGAGCGCCATAGTAACCAATGAGCAGTTCTTC.